Below are 32 T cell receptor beta chains sequenced from a single sample in a study of blood T cell repertoires in COVID-19. Profiled with immunoSEQ multiplex PCR; TCRdb holds only in-frame clones, not every one. The sample includes over 120,000 clones, roughly 90% of them seen just once. Sequencing input: peripheral blood. These receptors all stem from a man in his sixties with active or convalescent COVID-19.

This sequence joins TRBV5-8 and TRBJ2-5; 7 nucleotides align to TRBD2. Germline V gene lookup returns CDR1 SGHTS and CDR2 YDEGEE. J was trimmed by 1 base and V by 3 bases; bases with no gene match: 12. The CDR3 runs 17 residues. The CDR3 is CASSYYAITGGQETQYF. The CDR3 DNA reads TGTGCCAGCAGCTATTATGCTATTACGGGAGGCCAAGAGACCCAGTACTTC.

The chain couples TRBV2 to TRBJ2-7; D not resolved. Germline CDR1 SNHLY, CDR2 FYNNEI. The CDR3 consists of 13 residues. V was pared by 3 bases and J by 0 bases, with 6 bases between. The CDR3 DNA is TGTGCCAGCAGTGAGGGCAGCTCCTACGAGCAGTACTTC. Its protein product is CASSEGSSYEQYF.

The gene calls are TRBV27 and TRBJ1-2; 8 bases map to TRBD1. J lost 7 bases, V lost 8 bases, and 6 bases had no gene match. CDR1 and CDR2 from the germline V gene are MNHEY and SMNVEV (reference sequence). This CDR3 contains 12 residues. CDR3 protein: CASSPGGPGYTF. The CDR3 DNA follows: TGTGCCAGCTCGCCAGGGGGCCCTGGCTACACCTTC.

This clone has just one count. The chain carries TRBV9 and TRBJ2-1, with TRBD1 identical over 7 bases. Losses at the gene ends were 4 bases for V and 0 bases for J; bases not matched to a gene: 10. Germline V gene lookup returns CDR1 SGDLS and CDR2 YYNGEE. The CDR3 runs 17 residues. CDR3 sequence (DNA): TGTGCCAGCAGCCCCACGGCAAGGGACAGCTCCTACAATGAGCAGTTCTTC. The encoded protein is CASSPTARDSSYNEQFF.

V usage is TRBV28 and J usage is TRBJ1-5, with 10 bases fitting TRBD1. The germline V gene has CDR1 MDHEN and CDR2 SYDVKM. Germline trimming cut 7 bases from V and 5 bases from J; bases unmatched to any gene: 8. This CDR3 is built from 15 residues. This chain's CDR3 is CASIGGTGADQPQHF. The CDR3 DNA reads as TGTGCCAGCATAGGAGGGACAGGGGCGGATCAGCCCCAGCATTTT. The variable domain in full, completed from reference TRBV28 and TRBJ1-5, reads DVKVTQSSRYLVKRTGEKVFLECVQDMDHENMFWYRQDPGLGLRLIYFSYDVKMKEKGDIPEGYSVSREKKERFSLILESASTNQTSMYLCASIGGTGADQPQHFGDGTRLSIL.

The rearrangement uses TRBV7-3 and TRBJ2-2; 7 nucleotides agree with TRBD2. From germline, CDR1 is SGHTA and CDR2 FQGTGA. The CDR3 extends over 13 amino acids. J was trimmed by 8 bases and V by 5 bases; bases with no gene match: 5. The CDR3 spells CASSPPGGGELFF. CDR3 coding DNA: TGTGCCAGCAGCCCCCCGGGGGGAGGGGAGCTGTTTTTT.

The chain combines TRBV10-3 with TRBJ2-1; 11 positions agree with TRBD2. From germline, CDR1 is ENHRY and CDR2 SYGVKD. The CDR3 loop spans 17 amino acids. Trimming at V came to 5 bases and at J to 8 bases, leaving 14 bases not matched to a gene. Here the CDR3 DNA reads TGTGCCATCAGTCGACTCCCTAGCGGGAGGAATAGCTATGAGCAGTTCTTC. Encoded protein: CAISRLPSGRNSYEQFF.

In nucleotides, the CDR3 is TGTGCCAGCACCCATCCTAGGACGGGAGGGGTAGAGACCCAGTACTTC. Its translation: CASTHPRTGGVETQYF. The chain employs TRBV7-9 and TRBJ2-5, with TRBD2 matching 8 bases. J lost 4 bases, V lost 7 bases, and 14 bases had no gene match. The CDR3 spans 16 residues. Looked up from germline, CDR1 is SEHNR and CDR2 is FQNEAQ (reference sequence).

The rearrangement links TRBV3-1 (or the pseudogene TRBV3-2) to TRBJ1-1; D is undetermined. V lost 1 base and J 7 bases, leaving 13 bases between the germline ends. The CDR3 contains 14 residues. Looked up from germline, CDR1 is LGHDT and CDR2 is YNNKEL (reference sequence). The CDR3 DNA reads as TGTGCCAGCAGCCAAGGAATCTTGCCCGGTGAAGCTTTCTTT. Protein: CASSQGILPGEAFF.

This clone was seen once. The chain links TRBV7-2 to TRBJ2-3; a weak D match, TRBD2 (6 bases). The CDR3 extends over 14 amino acids. Trimming pared 8 bases from V and 2 bases from J, leaving 14 bases between. The germline V gene has CDR1 SGHTA and CDR2 FQGNSA. As DNA, the CDR3 is TGTGCCAGCGGGAGGACTAACCCCACAGATACGCAGTATTTT. It codes for CASGRTNPTDTQYF.

The V and J genes are TRBV30 and TRBJ2-1; 11 nucleotides match TRBD2. The CDR3 has 16 amino acids. V trimming: 0 bases; J trimming: 4 bases; junction bases outside the gene matches: 5. Germline CDR1 and CDR2: GTSNPN and SVGIG (reference sequence). CDR3 in amino acids: CAWSVPASGGYNEQFF. CDR3 sequence (DNA): TGTGCCTGGAGTGTACCCGCTAGCGGGGGGTACAATGAGCAGTTCTTC.

V and J are TRBV5-1 and TRBJ1-1, with D unclear. The CDR3 loop spans 14 amino acids. Germline lookup yields CDR1 SGHRS and CDR2 YFSETQ. The V end lost 5 bases, the J end lost 1 base, and 12 bases lay between the germline ends. The CDR3, as DNA: TGCGCCAGCAGTGTCGGGGATTGGAACACTGAAGCTTTCTTT. As protein: CASSVGDWNTEAFF.

The chain joins TRBV2 to TRBJ2-2, with 8 bases aligning to TRBD1. V lost 9 bases and J lost 7; bases outside the gene matches: 13. Germline values: CDR1 SNHLY, CDR2 FYNNEI. The CDR3 runs 15 residues. In nucleotides, the CDR3 is TGTGCCAGTGGCGGGGCAGGGGGCCCCTTCGGGGAGCTGTTTTTT. Its translation is CASGGAGGPFGELFF.

This clone was picked up one time. Other DNA sequences in the sample encode the same CDR3. CDR3 nucleotide sequence: TGTGCCTGGAGTGTACGGGGGGGGTATCAGCCCCAGCATTTT. This sequence encodes CAWSVRGGYQPQHF. This sequence joins TRBV30 and TRBJ1-5, with a weak D call TRBD1 (5 bases). Germline V CDR1 and CDR2: GTSNPN, SVGIG (reference sequence). The germline V and J ends were trimmed by 0 bases and 5 bases, with 11 bases remaining between them. The CDR3 runs to 14 residues.

This clone was detected only a few times. The V and J genes are TRBV19 and TRBJ2-1; 9 positions match TRBD2. From germline, CDR1 is LNHDA and CDR2 SQIVND (reference sequence). The CDR3 totals 16 residues. V lost 7 bases, J lost 0 bases, and 7 bases stayed unmatched. The CDR3 DNA sequence: TGTGCCAGTAACAAGCGGGGGGCCAGCTCCTACAATGAGCAGTTCTTC. Residues: CASNKRGASSYNEQFF.

V usage is TRBV6-2 or TRBV6-3 and J usage is TRBJ2-5, with D possibly TRBD2 on 5 matching bases. Germline lookup yields CDR1 MNHEY and CDR2 SVGEGT. Trimming stripped 5 bases from V and 2 bases from J, with 18 bases between. CDR3 length: 16 amino acids. The CDR3 DNA reads as TGTGCCAGCAGTCAGGTTGATGAGGGCTGGCAAGAGACCCAGTACTTC. The encoded protein is CASSQVDEGWQETQYF.

This clone has a single count. The chain carries TRBV6-5 and TRBJ1-6; D is unclear. The CDR3 consists of 16 residues. The germline CDR1 and CDR2 sequences are MNHEY and SVGAGI. V was cut by 0 bases and J by 0 bases, with 6 bases left in between. Here the CDR3 reads CASSYSGSSYNSPLHF. Written as DNA, the CDR3 is TGTGCCAGCAGTTACTCGGGGAGCTCCTATAATTCACCCCTCCACTTT.

CDR3 bases: TGTGCCAGCAGTCAGGACAGGGGGTTGGAGACCCAGTACTTC. Protein sequence: CASSQDRGLETQYF. V gene TRBV2 combines with J gene TRBJ2-5, with TRBD1 matching 10 bases. Germline CDR1 reads SNHLY; CDR2 reads FYNNEI. J lost 5 bases, V lost 5 bases, and 5 bases had no gene match. The CDR3 consists of 14 residues.

The chain is built from TRBV19 and TRBJ2-2; D may be TRBD1 (6 bases). V lost 7 bases and J 0 bases, leaving 15 bases between the germline ends. The germline V gene encodes CDR1 LNHDA and CDR2 SQIVND (reference sequence). The CDR3 length is 16 residues. CDR3 loop: CASTKFRDTNTGELFF. The CDR3, as DNA: TGTGCCAGTACCAAATTCCGGGACACGAACACCGGGGAGCTGTTTTTT.

This clone was picked up one time. The chain uses TRBV3-1 (or the pseudogene TRBV3-2) and TRBJ1-4, with unresolved D. With 0 bases removed from V and 9 bases from J, the gap between germline ends came to 5 bases. Per germline, CDR1 LGHDT and CDR2 YNNKEL (reference sequence). There are 12 residues in the CDR3. The CDR3 region is CASSQDAKKLFF. Written as DNA, the CDR3 is TGTGCCAGCAGCCAAGACGCTAAAAAACTGTTTTTT.

J is TRBJ2-2 and V is TRBV25-1, with TRBD1 matching 11 bases. The germline CDR1 and CDR2 sequences are MGHDK and SYGVNS. J lost 5 bases, V lost 4 bases, and 6 bases had no gene match. The CDR3 has 16 residues. The CDR3 region has the DNA TGTGCCAGCAGTGGTGGGACAGGGGGGATGACCGGGGAGCTGTTTTTT. Amino acid sequence: CASSGGTGGMTGELFF.

This chain connects TRBV7-2 to TRBJ2-1; 9 nucleotides agree with TRBD2. CDR1 is SGHTA and CDR2 is FQGNSA in the germline V gene. The CDR3 spans 16 residues. V gave up 1 base and J gave up 8 bases; unmatched junction bases: 9. CDR3 nucleotides: TGTGCCAGCAGCTTAGGAGTCTCGCGGGGGGGAGATGAGCAGTTCTTC. Protein: CASSLGVSRGGDEQFF.

The chain links TRBV28 to TRBJ2-1; D gene uncertain. Germline V CDR1 and CDR2: MDHEN, SYDVKM. The CDR3 loop spans 10 amino acids. V lost 3 bases and J lost 8, with 2 bases in between. The CDR3 sequence is CASSFDEQFF. CDR3 coding DNA: TGTGCCAGCAGTTTCGATGAGCAGTTCTTC.

This sequence joins TRBV2 and TRBJ2-2, with D possibly being TRBD1 (5 bases). The CDR3 contains 15 residues. Germline V gives CDR1 SNHLY, CDR2 FYNNEI. Trimming stripped 6 bases from V and 7 bases from J, with 18 bases between. The CDR3 DNA follows: TGTGCCAGCAGGACCGGGTCAGGGTCGGGCGGGGAGCTGTTTTTT. Amino acids: CASRTGSGSGGELFF.

The chain recombines TRBV7-2 with TRBJ2-1; TRBD2 agrees at 7 bases. With 5 bases clipped from V and 6 bases from J, the junction kept 10 bases outside the gene matches. The CDR3 is 15 residues long. Germline CDR1 SGHTA, CDR2 FQGNSA. CDR3 coding DNA: TGTGCCAGCAGCATCAGCGGGGCCGCCCCCAATGAGCAGTTCTTC. Translated: CASSISGAAPNEQFF.

J is TRBJ1-5 and V is TRBV19, with D hard to call. Germline V gene lookup returns CDR1 LNHDA and CDR2 SQIVND (reference sequence). V lost 6 bases to trimming and J lost 0 bases, with 18 bases between them. The length of the CDR3 is 17 residues. For the CDR3, the DNA is TGTGCCAGTAGAAGCCAGAACCAATACTATAGCAATCAGCCCCAGCATTTT. Protein product: CASRSQNQYYSNQPQHF.

The chain joins TRBV6-7 to TRBJ1-5; perhaps TRBD1 as D (5 bases). TRBV6-7 is labeled an ORF, and its function is uncertain. CDR3 length: 15 residues. Trimming took 0 bases from V and 3 from J, leaving 9 bases between them. The CDR3 spells CASSYSTRANQPQHF. The CDR3 bases are TGTGCCAGCAGTTACTCGACCAGGGCCAATCAGCCCCAGCATTTT.

V gene TRBV27 combines with J gene TRBJ1-2; 8 bases are shared with TRBD1. Unmatched junction bases numbered 12, after V lost 5 bases and J lost 4 bases. This CDR3 has 16 residues. Germline assignment: CDR1 MNHEY and CDR2 SMNVEV (reference sequence). For the CDR3, the DNA is TGTGCCAGCAGTCCCGAAGTACACAGGGGGATCTATGGCTACACCTTC. It translates to CASSPEVHRGIYGYTF.

This chain joins TRBV6-7 and TRBJ2-1; the match to TRBD2 covers 12 bases. TRBV6-7 falls under the ORF class, with uncertain function. V was clipped by 2 bases and J by 8 bases; unmatched bases: 10. This CDR3 spans 17 amino acids. In nucleotides, the CDR3 is TGTGCCAGCAGTTACCGTCGCCCTAGCGGGGGGGACCATGAGCAGTTCTTC. Protein: CASSYRRPSGGDHEQFF.

This clone was seen a single time. V is TRBV5-6 and J is TRBJ2-5; TRBD2 aligns across 10 bases. V lost 2 bases to trimming and J lost 5 bases; unmatched junction nucleotides: 9. The germline V gene encodes CDR1 SGHDT and CDR2 YYEEEE. The CDR3 has 16 residues. The CDR3 DNA sequence: TGTGCCAGCAGCTTTGGGATAGCGGGGGGTATCGAGACCCAGTACTTC. This codes for CASSFGIAGGIETQYF.

The gene calls are TRBV5-6 and TRBJ2-3; 8 bases are shared with TRBD1. The CDR3 contains 15 residues. Trimming at V came to 2 bases and at J to 0 bases, leaving 2 bases not matched to a gene. Germline-derived CDR1 and CDR2 are SGHDT and YYEEEE. This chain's CDR3 is CASSFGQGSTDTQYF. CDR3 sequence (DNA): TGTGCCAGCAGCTTCGGACAGGGAAGCACAGATACGCAGTATTTT. The full variable domain, with the rest looked up from reference TRBV5-6 and TRBJ2-3, is DAGVTQSPTHLIKTRGQQVTLRCSPKSGHDTVSWYQQALGQGPQFIFQYYEEEERQRGNFPDRFSGHQFPNYSSELNVNALLLGDSALYLCASSFGQGSTDTQYFGPGTRLTVL.

This clone has a single count. The same CDR3 can be traced to other DNA sequences in this sample. The chain combines TRBV7-9 with TRBJ1-2, with 8 bases aligning to TRBD1. This CDR3 is 14 amino acids long. J gave up 4 bases and V 0 bases, and 1 base lay outside the gene matches. The germline V gene has CDR1 SEHNR and CDR2 FQNEAQ (reference sequence). CDR3 residues: CASSLAQGAYGYTF. DNA for the CDR3: TGTGCCAGCAGCTTAGCCCAGGGGGCCTATGGCTACACCTTC.